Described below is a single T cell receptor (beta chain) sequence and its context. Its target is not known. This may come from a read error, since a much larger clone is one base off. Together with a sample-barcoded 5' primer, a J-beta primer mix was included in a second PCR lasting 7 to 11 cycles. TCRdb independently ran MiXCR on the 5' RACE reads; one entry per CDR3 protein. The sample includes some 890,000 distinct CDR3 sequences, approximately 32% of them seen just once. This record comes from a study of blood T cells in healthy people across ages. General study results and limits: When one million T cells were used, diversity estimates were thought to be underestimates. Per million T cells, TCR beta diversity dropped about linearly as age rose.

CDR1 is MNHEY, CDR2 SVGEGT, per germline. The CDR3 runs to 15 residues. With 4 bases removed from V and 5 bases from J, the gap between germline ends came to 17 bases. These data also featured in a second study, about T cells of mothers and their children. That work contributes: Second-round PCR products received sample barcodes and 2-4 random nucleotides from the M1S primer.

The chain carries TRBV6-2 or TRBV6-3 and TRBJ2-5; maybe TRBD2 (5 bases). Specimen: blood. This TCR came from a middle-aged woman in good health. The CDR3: CASSLPLLGGETQYF. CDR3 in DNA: TGTGCCAGCAGTTTACCGCTACTAGGCGGGGAGACCCAGTACTTC.